These 19 T cell receptor beta chains originate from one sample sequenced in a study of cytomegalovirus exposure and HLA in healthy donors. Using immunoSEQ multiplex PCR, the repertoire was profiled, and TCRdb retains in-frame clones only, with some absent. Here the sample spans about 150,000 clones, about 82% being singletons. The sequenced sample consisted of PBMCs. The receptors come from a human donor in good health.

The chain employs TRBV7-8 and TRBJ1-1; unclear D gene. In germline, CDR1 is SGHVS, CDR2 FQNEAQ. Deletions cut 3 bases from V and 1 base from J, with 9 bases between. This CDR3 contains 14 residues. The CDR3 loop is CASSLVQKNTEAFF. In DNA form, the CDR3 reads TGTGCCAGCAGCTTGGTACAGAAGAACACTGAAGCTTTCTTT.

This chain uses TRBV4-1 with TRBJ1-1; a weak D match, TRBD1 (6 bases). The ends were cut back, 2 bases at V and 3 bases at J, with 10 bases in the middle. The germline CDR1 and CDR2 sequences are MGHRA and YSYEKL. The CDR3 has 14 residues. The CDR3, as DNA: TGCGCCAGCAGCCAATTTCACAGGGACACTGAAGCTTTCTTT. This encodes CASSQFHRDTEAFF.

The J gene is TRBJ1-1, the V gene TRBV4-1, with 8 bases matching TRBD1. The trim removed 6 bases at V and 1 base at J, leaving 16 bases unmatched. Looked up from germline, CDR1 is MGHRA and CDR2 is YSYEKL. The CDR3 runs to 18 residues. CDR3 coding DNA: TGCGCCAGCAGTTTCAGGCGTGGACAGGGTATGGCGAACACTGAAGCTTTCTTT. Translation gives CASSFRRGQGMANTEAFF.

This clone was observed a few times. This chain links TRBV30 with TRBJ1-4; D gene ambiguous. Trimming removed 4 bases from V and 0 bases from J, with 12 bases in between. Germline V lookup: CDR1 GTSNPN, CDR2 SVGIG (reference sequence). This CDR3 is 15 amino acids long. CDR3 DNA sequence: TGTGCCTGGACCAAATCGGGGACAACTAATGAAAAACTGTTTTTT. Its protein is CAWTKSGTTNEKLFF. Looking up the rest from reference TRBV30 and TRBJ1-4 gives the full variable domain: SQTIHQWPATLVQPVGSPLSLECTVEGTSNPNLYWYRQAAGRGLQLLFYSVGIGQISSEVPQNLSASRPQDRQFILSSKKLLLSDSGFYLCAWTKSGTTNEKLFFGSGTQLSVL.

The chain uses TRBV5-1 and TRBJ2-2; TRBD1 is a possible D gene (6 bases). This CDR3 region has 14 residues. Germline V gene lookup returns CDR1 SGHRS and CDR2 YFSETQ. V lost 4 bases, J lost 5 bases, and 12 bases lay in between. CDR3 protein: CASSTRTVTGELFF. CDR3 DNA sequence: TGCGCCAGCAGCACGAGGACAGTTACCGGGGAGCTGTTTTTT.

This clone was seen only once. This chain links TRBV19 with TRBJ1-2; tentatively, D is TRBD1 (5 bases). Trimming removed 5 bases from V and 2 bases from J, with 21 bases in between. The CDR3 length is 17 residues. Germline loops: CDR1 LNHDA, CDR2 SQIVND (reference sequence). CDR3 loop: CASSAPGRGRINYGYTF. The CDR3 region has the DNA TGTGCCAGTAGTGCCCCGGGGAGGGGCCGAATCAACTATGGCTACACCTTC.

The J gene is TRBJ2-7, the V gene TRBV10-3; D is ambiguous. The CDR3 consists of 10 residues. The V end was cut by 6 bases, the J end by 3 bases, with 3 bases between. CDR1 and CDR2 from the germline V gene are ENHRY and SYGVKD. This CDR3 reads CAISSYEQYF. DNA for the CDR3: TGTGCCATCAGCAGCTACGAGCAGTACTTC.

V gene TRBV4-1 combines with J gene TRBJ2-7; TRBD2 is a possible D gene (6 bases). Trimming cost V 1 base and J 6 bases, with 10 bases left between them. Germline CDR1 and CDR2: MGHRA and YSYEKL. CDR3 length equals 13 residues. CDR3 nucleotide sequence: TGCGCCAGCAGCCAAGGGGGAGGTGCCGAGCAGTACTTC. This gives the protein CASSQGGGAEQYF.

The V call is TRBV18, the J call TRBJ1-2, with D possibly TRBD1 on 6 matching bases. Trimming took 3 bases from V and 2 from J, leaving 13 bases between them. This CDR3 is built from 15 residues. CDR1 is KGHSH and CDR2 is LQKENI in the germline V gene. Here the CDR3 DNA reads TGTGCCAGCTCACCGGTTCCCACAGGGAACTATGGCTACACCTTC. It specifies CASSPVPTGNYGYTF.

The chain couples TRBV5-1 to TRBJ1-2; 8 positions agree with TRBD1. J was trimmed by 4 bases and V by 0 bases; bases with no gene match: 5. Germline V CDR1 and CDR2: SGHRS, YFSETQ. This CDR3 has 15 amino acids. CDR3 DNA sequence: TGCGCCAGCAGCTTGGGGACAGGGAAAGGCTATGGCTACACCTTC. This encodes CASSLGTGKGYGYTF.

The rearrangement uses TRBV28 and TRBJ2-3; no reliable D call. Germline values: CDR1 MDHEN, CDR2 SYDVKM. Trimming pared 4 bases from V and 4 bases from J, leaving 12 bases between. The CDR3 loop spans 14 amino acids. DNA of the CDR3: TGTGCCAGCAGTTCCCCGTTGATAGCAGATACGCAGTATTTT. Residues: CASSSPLIADTQYF.

The chain recombines TRBV30 with TRBJ2-2; 13 nucleotides agree with TRBD2. V dropped 5 bases and J dropped 7; count of bases not matched to a gene: 7. This CDR3 has 15 amino acids. Germline CDR1 and CDR2: GTSNPN and SVGIG (reference sequence). The CDR3, as DNA: TGTGCCTGGGCACCGGGACTAGCGGGATACGGGGAGCTGTTTTTT. Protein: CAWAPGLAGYGELFF.

The V call is TRBV6-1, the J call TRBJ1-1; the match to TRBD1 covers 7 bases. The CDR3 spans 13 residues. J gave up 5 bases and V 8 bases, and 8 bases lay outside the gene matches. Germline V lookup: CDR1 MNHNS, CDR2 SASEGT. The CDR3 region is CASGLTGSTEAFF. CDR3 bases: TGTGCCAGCGGGTTGACAGGGAGTACTGAAGCTTTCTTT.

The chain carries TRBV11-2 and TRBJ2-7; D may be TRBD2 (7 bases). The CDR3 is 17 amino acids. The germline V and J ends were trimmed by 6 bases and 9 bases, with 30 bases remaining between them. Germline V CDR1 and CDR2: SGHAT, FQNNGV. The CDR3 DNA reads TGTGCCAGCAGTTTACAGGGTCAGAGGGGGGGCAGGGCGAGGCAGTACTTC. Translation gives CASSLQGQRGGRARQYF.

The chain carries TRBV15 and TRBJ2-1; 10 positions agree with TRBD2. Germline CDR1 is LNHNV and CDR2 is YYDKDF (reference sequence). The CDR3 is 16 residues long. J lost 8 bases, V lost 0 bases, and 7 bases had no gene match. The chain's CDR3 is CATSRDGSGGAHEQFF. The CDR3 region has the DNA TGTGCCACCAGCAGAGATGGGAGCGGGGGGGCCCATGAGCAGTTCTTC.

The chain employs TRBV9 and TRBJ2-7; 10 nucleotides match TRBD1. Germline-derived CDR1 and CDR2 are SGDLS and YYNGEE. V was pared by 4 bases and J by 4 bases, with 8 bases of the junction left unmatched. CDR3 length equals 15 residues. CDR3 region: CASSKRQGAPYEQYF. CDR3 bases: TGTGCCAGCAGCAAAAGACAGGGGGCGCCTTACGAGCAGTACTTC.

The V call is TRBV11-2, the J call TRBJ1-2; D is uncertain. Germline CDR1 is SGHAT and CDR2 is FQNNGV. The CDR3 has 13 amino acids. Trimming pared 0 bases from V and 8 bases from J, leaving 10 bases between. The CDR3 protein is CASSLDPGYGYTF. CDR3 DNA sequence: TGTGCCAGCAGCTTAGATCCGGGGTACGGCTACACCTTC.

V gene TRBV6-1 combines with J gene TRBJ2-1, with 12 positions matching TRBD2. This CDR3 is 15 amino acids long. Trimming removed 7 bases from V and 4 bases from J; junction bases left unmatched: 5. CDR1 is MNHNS and CDR2 is SASEGT in the germline V gene. CDR3 DNA sequence: TGTGCCAGCACTCGACTAGCGGGGGCTTACAATGAGCAGTTCTTC. Protein product: CASTRLAGAYNEQFF.

This clone was seen once. This chain links TRBV27 with TRBJ2-1; no clear D gene. V lost 2 bases and J lost 7, with 6 bases in between. This CDR3 is built from 12 residues. Germline V lookup: CDR1 MNHEY, CDR2 SMNVEV (reference sequence). CDR3: CASSLNGNEQFF. CDR3 DNA sequence: TGTGCCAGCAGTTTAAACGGGAATGAGCAGTTCTTC.